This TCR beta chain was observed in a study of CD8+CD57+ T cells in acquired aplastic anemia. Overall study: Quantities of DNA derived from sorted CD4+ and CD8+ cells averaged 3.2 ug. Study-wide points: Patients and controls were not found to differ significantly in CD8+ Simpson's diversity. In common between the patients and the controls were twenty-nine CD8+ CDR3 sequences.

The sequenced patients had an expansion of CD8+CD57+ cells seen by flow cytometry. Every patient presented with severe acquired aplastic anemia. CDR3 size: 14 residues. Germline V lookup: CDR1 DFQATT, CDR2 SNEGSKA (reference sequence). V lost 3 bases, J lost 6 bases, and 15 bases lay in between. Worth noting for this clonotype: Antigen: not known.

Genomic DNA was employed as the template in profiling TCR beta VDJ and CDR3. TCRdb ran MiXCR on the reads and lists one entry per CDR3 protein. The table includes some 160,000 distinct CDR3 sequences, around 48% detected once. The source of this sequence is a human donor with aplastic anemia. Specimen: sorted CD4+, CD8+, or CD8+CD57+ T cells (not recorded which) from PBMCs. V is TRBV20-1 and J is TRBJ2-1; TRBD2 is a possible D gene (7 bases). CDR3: CSARWRGQGNEQFF. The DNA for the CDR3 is TGCAGTGCTAGGTGGCGGGGGCAGGGCAATGAGCAGTTCTTC.